This T cell receptor (beta chain) was found in a study of neurological immune-mediated disorders. MiXCR, applied by TCRdb to the 5' RACE reads, yields one record per CDR3 protein. Of 35,000 or so distinct CDR3 sequences in the sample, 10% were seen once. This CDR3 comprises 15 residues. V shed 7 bases and J 0 bases; nucleotides not matched to a gene: 7. Per germline, CDR1 MNHEY and CDR2 SVGAGI. This clonotype was seen many times. This chain joins TRBV6-5 and TRBJ1-1; TRBD1 matches 8 bases. This TCR derives from a woman aged 25 to 45 with HTLV-1-associated myelopathy (HAM/TSP). Sequenced sample: PBMCs. The CDR3 loop reads CASTRQGIMNTEAFF. DNA of the CDR3: TGTGCCAGCACTCGACAGGGGATTATGAACACTGAAGCTTTCTTT.